The next 14 T cell receptor beta chains were all read from a single sample in a study of T cell responses to AZD1222 COVID-19 vaccine. The method was immunoSEQ multiplex PCR; TCRdb's version includes in-frame clones alone and lacks a portion of them. The table has tens of thousands of clones, roughly 86% seen once. Sequencing used peripheral blood, obtained on day 0 of AZD1222 vaccination. Receptors originate from an adult in good health.

With regard to this clone: The sample holds other DNA sequences that translate to the same CDR3. The genes are TRBV9 and TRBJ1-1, with 7 bases identical to TRBD1. The germline V gene encodes CDR1 SGDLS and CDR2 YYNGEE. Unmatched junction bases numbered 2, after V lost 1 base and J lost 5 bases. The CDR3 spans 13 residues. The CDR3 loop reads CASSVQGGTEAFF. The CDR3 DNA reads as TGTGCCAGCAGCGTACAGGGGGGAACTGAAGCTTTCTTT.

V gene TRBV12-3 or TRBV12-4 combines with J gene TRBJ2-1; D call uncertain. The V end lost 7 bases, the J end lost 9 bases, and 16 bases lay between the germline ends. The CDR3 is made up of 13 amino acids. DNA for the CDR3: TGTGCCAGCACCATCCTTAGGGAAAGTGAGCAGTTCTTC. As protein: CASTILRESEQFF.

This sequence joins TRBV19 and TRBJ1-1; possible D gene TRBD1, 6 bases. Germline V gene sequence: CDR1 LNHDA, CDR2 SQIVND (reference sequence). Trimming removed 3 bases at V and 5 bases at J, with 10 bases between. The CDR3 has 13 residues. CDR3 in DNA: TGTGCCAGTAGTATTGAGGGGGGGACTGAAGCTTTCTTT. Its translation is CASSIEGGTEAFF.

This chain uses TRBV2 with TRBJ1-2, with 7 nucleotides matching TRBD1. The CDR3 totals 15 residues. Germline lookup yields CDR1 SNHLY and CDR2 FYNNEI. V dropped 5 bases and J dropped 6; count of bases not matched to a gene: 12. DNA of the CDR3: TGTGCCAGCAGTTGGAACAGGGGACAGAACAATGGCTACACCTTC. It is translated as CASSWNRGQNNGYTF. Drawing the rest from reference TRBV2 and TRBJ1-2, the complete variable domain is EPEVTQTPSHQVTQMGQEVILRCVPISNHLYFYWYRQILGQKVEFLVSFYNNEISEKSEIFDDQFSVERPDGSNFTLKIRSTKLEDSAMYFCASSWNRGQNNGYTFGSGTRLTVV.

V usage is TRBV3-1 (or the pseudogene TRBV3-2) and J usage is TRBJ1-1; D uncertain. This CDR3 region has 14 residues. Germline CDR1 and CDR2: LGHDT and YNNKEL (reference sequence). Trimming pared 1 base from V and 5 bases from J, leaving 11 bases between. This CDR3 reads CASSQAGVGTEAFF. In nucleotides, the CDR3 is TGTGCCAGCAGCCAAGCCGGGGTGGGTACTGAAGCTTTCTTT.

This chain connects TRBV12-5 to TRBJ2-1; 7 bases are a match to TRBD1. The germline V gene encodes CDR1 LGHNT and CDR2 FRNRAP. The CDR3 length is 15 residues. V lost 6 bases to trimming and J lost 2 bases; unmatched junction nucleotides: 7. The CDR3 protein is CASGPRQGTYNEQFF. The DNA of the CDR3 is TGTGCTAGTGGCCCTAGACAGGGCACCTACAATGAGCAGTTCTTC.

This sequence joins TRBV28 and TRBJ2-3; 9 bases align to TRBD2. This CDR3 is 13 amino acids long. Losses at the gene ends were 9 bases for V and 4 bases for J; bases not matched to a gene: 5. In germline, CDR1 is MDHEN, CDR2 SYDVKM. CDR3 in DNA: TGTGCCAGTAGCGGGAGCGTTCCAGATACGCAGTATTTT. Translated, it gives CASSGSVPDTQYF.

The chain carries TRBV5-5 and TRBJ2-3, with TRBD2 matching 10 bases. This CDR3 contains 15 residues. V lost 2 bases to trimming and J lost 1 base; unmatched junction nucleotides: 1. CDR1 and CDR2 from the germline V gene are SGHKS and YYEKEE (reference sequence). The CDR3 is CASSFSGGRTDTQYF. The CDR3 DNA is TGTGCCAGCAGCTTTAGCGGGGGGCGCACAGATACGCAGTATTTT. The whole variable domain, filled in from reference TRBV5-5 and TRBJ2-3, reads DAGVTQSPTHLIKTRGQQVTLRCSPISGHKSVSWYQQVLGQGPQFIFQYYEKEERGRGNFPDRFSARQFPNYSSELNVNALLLGDSALYLCASSFSGGRTDTQYFGPGTRLTVL.

This clone was detected once. The chain uses TRBV5-1 and TRBJ2-5; 8 bases align to TRBD1. The CDR3 consists of 13 residues. CDR1 is SGHRS, CDR2 YFSETQ, per germline. The V and J ends lost 2 bases and 5 bases, in that order; junction bases with no gene match: 2. The CDR3 here is CASSFTGGETQYF. The CDR3 DNA reads as TGCGCCAGCAGCTTTACAGGGGGGGAGACCCAGTACTTC.

The chain carries TRBV11-2 and TRBJ1-4; 8 bases line up with TRBD1. The CDR3 extends over 18 amino acids. With V trimmed by 0 bases and J by 8 bases, 14 bases remained unmatched. CDR1 and CDR2 from the germline V gene are SGHAT and FQNNGV. The CDR3 DNA sequence: TGTGCCAGCAGCTTAGATGGGGCGGTGGCAGGGGGCATAGAAAAACTGTTTTTT. Protein product: CASSLDGAVAGGIEKLFF.

This chain links TRBV7-3 with TRBJ2-6, with D possibly being TRBD1 (5 bases). Germline V gene lookup returns CDR1 SGHTA and CDR2 FQGTGA. The CDR3 sequence is 17 residues long. The V end was cut by 5 bases, the J end by 0 bases, with 14 bases between. The CDR3 DNA reads TGTGCCAGCAGCATCCAGGGTCGGAGCTCTGGGGCCAACGTCCTGACTTTC. This gives the protein CASSIQGRSSGANVLTF.

This clone was seen a single time. The CDR3 nucleotides are TGCGCCAGCAGTGAGGGGACAGGCAACTATGGCTACACCTTC. The encoded protein is CASSEGTGNYGYTF. The chain recombines TRBV10-1 with TRBJ1-2; 8 nucleotides align to TRBD1. The germline V gene has CDR1 WNHNN and CDR2 SYGVQD (reference sequence). This CDR3 has 14 residues. The junction had 1 base not matched to a gene; V was cut back by 2 bases and J by 2 bases.

This chain connects TRBV6-6 to TRBJ1-6, with D possibly matching TRBD1 (6 bases). Trimming shortened V by 6 bases and J by 8 bases, and 23 bases separated the two germline ends. This CDR3 contains 17 residues. Germline-derived CDR1 and CDR2 are MNHNY and SVGAGI (reference sequence). The CDR3 region has the DNA TGTGCCAGCAGGCGACAGGTGACACTCCTGGGACATTCACCCCTCCACTTT. Amino acid sequence: CASRRQVTLLGHSPLHF.

V and J are TRBV20-1 and TRBJ1-1; D is unresolved. There are 11 residues in the CDR3. Trimming removed 6 bases at V and 7 bases at J, with 12 bases between. Looked up from germline, CDR1 is DFQATT and CDR2 is SNEGSKA (reference sequence). The CDR3 loop reads CSARGPNEAFF. DNA for the CDR3: TGCAGTGCCCGAGGCCCAAATGAAGCTTTCTTT.